This T cell receptor (beta chain) was recorded in a study of cytomegalovirus exposure and HLA in healthy donors (dated by TCRdb to the late 2010s). General notes on the study: In an earlier analysis of some 610 of the donors, 276 Gb of sequence data and about 110 million unique TCR beta sequences from 180 million or so T cells were reported. Around 320 gigabases of sequencing data and approximately 85 million unique TCR sequences were included in an early release covering about 620 HLA-typed donors. Of the 300 to 500 genotyped donors, approximately 80% were placed in the genetic ancestry cluster associated with self-reported Caucasian donors. The study was designed to test whether signatures of past pathogen exposure could be identified by cataloging public T cell receptors. Using immunosequencing, the study profiled T cell repertoires from 500 to 800 subjects and related those repertoires to cytomegalovirus serostatus. Along with the roughly 670-subject first cohort, a separate validation cohort of 120 different subjects was used. To predict cytomegalovirus infection status, the study brought together high-throughput TCR immunosequencing, statistical association of individual TCRs with disease status, and machine learning. A later analysis re-examined previously published TCR beta repertoires from about 670 donors and added high-resolution HLA genotyping to investigate patterns of TCR occurrence. The later analysis used no new phenotypic data to find candidate immune exposures, relying instead on TCR beta sequences and their occurrence across donors. An earlier analysis of fewer than 750 of the donors used high-throughput TCR beta sequencing to judge whether each TCR beta V gene segment behaved as functional or pseudogenic. Alongside the repertoire data, information on donor age, sex, ethnicity and CMV serostatus was compiled. A later genetic analysis used genome-wide SNP genotypes for 398 of the 666 donors, treating that subset as a discovery cohort. All discovery cohort repertoires had been generated on a single sequencing platform. HLA typing covered class I and class II loci at four-digit resolution. The number of donors typed differed by locus, with about 629-630 for A, B, C, DRB1 and DQB1, 522 for DQA1, 600 to 610 for DPA1, and approximately 470 for DPB1. A handful of DR-DQ haplotypes were handled as single units for association and clustering because linkage in the cohort was strong. Among 398 genotyped donors of the cohort, an average of 235,054 unique TCR beta nucleotide sequences were sequenced per donor, roughly 20% of them non-productive. Broad study findings and their caveats: An earlier analysis of roughly 570 of the donors showed that most TCR beta V segments appeared in productive rearrangements either about 90% or about 30% of the time, which broadly matched IMGT annotations. The cohort was sequenced for TCR beta chains only, and without alpha or paired-chain data the features that could be detected were limited. The authors suggested that the approach could potentially be extended to other disease states and immunological phenotypes. A few of the identified cytomegalovirus-associated TCR beta chains were confirmed in vitro to be specific for cytomegalovirus antigens. A total of 150 or so TCR beta chains were listed by the study as associated with cytomegalovirus. Seventeen rarely observed V segments, including chromosome 9 orphons, were excluded from the earlier analysis of approximately 600 of the donors because counts were too low. In a later analysis, most CMV-associated TCR beta chains were found to appear HLA-restricted, with HLA associations seemingly driven largely by CMV exposure. In a later genetic analysis, a missense DCLRE1C variant was associated with V-gene and J-gene trimming of TCR beta chains, and the association was replicated in an independent cohort. The classifier was reported to diagnose cytomegalovirus status with high specificity and sensitivity in both the original cohort and the validation cohort. Presence/absence analyses assumed roughly uniform sequencing depth across donors, an assumption that may not hold. Some IMGT-functional V segments, including TRBV6-2 and TRBV6-3, could not be distinguished by the 87-base-pair reads and were therefore excluded. A later analysis found that TCR association rates varied across HLA loci, with DRB1 alleles showing the most associated TCRs and HLA-C alleles the fewest. Linkage disequilibrium might explain the correlated functional status among segregating V segments, but an unknown experimental factor could not be ruled out. Because some donors lacked HLA typing at each locus, the association tests relied only on the typed subset. A further reported finding was that TCR beta sequences accurately predicted the HLA-A and HLA-B alleles for most subjects in the first cohort. The only immune exposure information available for the cohort was CMV serostatus. The sequencing pipeline was judged likely to have produced a cluster of highly shared sequence variants as a technical artifact. Across donors, most TCR sequences were observed very rarely, whereas some public TCRs were present in many individuals. Assigning TCR associations to individual alleles was difficult when HLA alleles, especially DR and DQ, strongly co-occurred. A later analysis associated around 16,000 TCR beta sequences with specific HLA alleles at a false discovery rate of 0.05. A later genetic analysis reported fewer N-insertions in productive TCRs among donors in an Asian-associated ancestry cluster than the approximately 670-donor mean. In a later analysis, HLA-associated TCR beta chains were found to be more clonally expanded and to have lower generation probabilities than equally common non-associated chains. Several of the top co-occurrence clusters appeared to be linked to parvovirus B19, influenza, CMV and Epstein-Barr virus, according to a later analysis.

The CDR3 sequence holds 15 residues, the cysteine and phenylalanine included. Just CDR3 DNA is preserved here, 45 bases in frame from base 1. Via the germline V gene, CDR1 is SGHTA and CDR2 FQGNSA. The germline V end is reduced by 5 bases and the J end by 7 bases; junction bases left unmatched: 8. In total, about 650 healthy bone marrow donors made up the cohort. At the time of sampling, all cohort members were nominally healthy, though unrecorded immune exposures were likely present. The donor was CMV seropositive and was included in the group of 270 or so seropositive cohort members. Each donor provided a peripheral blood sample, and peripheral blood mononuclear cells were used for TCR beta sequencing. Genomic DNA was extracted from the blood cell samples with the Qiagen DNeasy Blood Extraction Kit. Library creation used the immunoSEQ multiplex PCR assay. For the multiplex PCR, a mixture combining 60 forward primers for TCR Vbeta segments and 13 reverse primers for TCR Jbeta segments was used. The CDR3 region of rearranged TCR beta genes was amplified from genomic DNA by a multiplex PCR assay. The Illumina HiSeq System was used to sequence the amplified TCR beta libraries as 87-base-pair reads. Processing in the source paper ran as follows. In a later analysis, tens of millions of unique TCR beta chains were counted across the 666 repertoires, and around 10 million of these chains were shared by at least two donors. Raw reads were error-corrected and collapsed into unique sequences with a nearest-neighbor algorithm that merged closely related sequences to remove PCR and sequencing errors. CDR3 sequences were aligned to IMGT reference sequences to assign V, D and J gene segments. For a sequence to be retained, at least a six-nucleotide match to both a V gene segment and a J gene segment was required. Rearrangements were classified as productive when the CDR3 lacked stop codons and remained in frame with V and J, and all other rearrangements were classified as non-productive. Following IMGT convention, CDR3 was defined as the stretch from the second conserved V-encoded cysteine up to the conserved J-encoded phenylalanine. Sequences without an unambiguous match to a single V gene segment were excluded from the earlier analysis of over 500 of the donors. An earlier analysis of a few hundred of the donors classified V segments as functional when productive rearrangements were above 56.7% and as segregating when the standard deviation between donors was above 5%. A statistical classification framework was developed to diagnose cytomegalovirus status using the catalog of TCR beta chain sequences. A later analysis assigned V and J genes by comparing TCR nucleotide sequences with IMGT/GENE-DB human TR gene sequences. A later analysis assigned CDR3 sequences and most-parsimonious VDJ recombination scenarios with the TCRdist pipeline. In a later analysis, every TCR beta chain was defined by the combination of its CDR3 amino acid sequence and its V-gene family, and reads without a unique V-gene family were dropped. A later analysis removed several hundred highly shared, low-generation-probability nucleotide sequences to deal with suspected cross-contamination and a sequencing artifact. A later analysis calculated a clonal expansion index for each public chain from normalized within-repertoire ranks of inferred template counts. A later analysis computed generation probabilities with a VDJ recombination model fitted to out-of-frame rearrangements, and checked the results against IGoR. A later analysis scored TCR-TCR, TCR-HLA and TCR-CMV co-occurrence with hypergeometric tests, applying a repertoire-size bias correction to TCR pairs. To estimate false discovery rates, a later analysis permuted the HLA or CMV assignments 20 times. In a later analysis, co-occurring TCRs were grouped with DBSCAN, and TCRdist sequence similarity was added when clustering was performed within HLA-allele-positive subsets. For co-occurrence clustering, repertoires with fewer than 30,000 or more than 120,000 public chains were excluded, along with about five repertoires with anomalous nucleotide sharing. Entries here come from immuneACCESS through TCRdb and include only in-frame sequences with V and J called. Some clones fail to appear in such tables; in the studies checked, an unresolved V gene covers under half of the shortfall, and the cause of the remainder is unknown. The V and J calls and clone size were taken over from that table, and D and trimming were inferred from the DNA. The sample records some 110,000 clones, approximately 70% of which are singletons. Jointly, the top ten make up 8% to 9.5% of the sample.

Concerning this clone itself: No cognate antigen has been identified for it. No base qualities exist here, and no much larger clone lies one base off it.

The TCR sequence derives from a man aged 25-45 years in good health and CMV-seropositive. The chain couples TRBV7-2 to TRBJ2-3; TRBD1 agrees with 11 junctional bases. The sequenced sample consisted of PBMCs. The DNA is as follows: TGTGCCAGCAGCACATGGACAGGGGGCCAATATACGCAGTATTTT. Its translation reads: CASSTWTGGQYTQYF.